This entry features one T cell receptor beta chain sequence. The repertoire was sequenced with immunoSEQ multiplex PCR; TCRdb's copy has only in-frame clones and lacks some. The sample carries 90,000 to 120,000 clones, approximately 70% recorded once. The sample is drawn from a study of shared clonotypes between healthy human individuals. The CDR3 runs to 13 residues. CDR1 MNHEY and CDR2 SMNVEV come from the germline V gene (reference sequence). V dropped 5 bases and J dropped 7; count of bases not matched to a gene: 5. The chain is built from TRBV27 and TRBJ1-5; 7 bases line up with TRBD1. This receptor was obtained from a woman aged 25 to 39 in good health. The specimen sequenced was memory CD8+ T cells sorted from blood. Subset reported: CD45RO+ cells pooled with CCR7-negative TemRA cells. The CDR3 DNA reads TGTGCCAGCAGTCCCCGAGGGGGCCAGCCCCAGCATTTT. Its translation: CASSPRGGQPQHF.